The next 9 T cell receptor beta chains were all read from a single sample in a study of shared clonotypes between healthy human individuals. Data came from immunoSEQ multiplex PCR; TCRdb stores just in-frame clones and leaves some out. The sample has 450,000 or so clones; 77% are singletons. Sequenced: PBMCs. The receptor set was obtained from a woman aged 35 to 49 in good health. Some clones in this sample may be carry-over from other donors' samples.

The CDR3 loop is CASSIAPNTGELFF. The CDR3 DNA follows: TGTGCCAGTAGTATAGCCCCTAACACCGGGGAGCTGTTTTTT. The V call is TRBV19, the J call TRBJ2-2, with D unresolved. The germline gives CDR1 LNHDA, CDR2 SQIVND (reference sequence). The CDR3 has 14 residues. Trimming removed 1 base at V and 2 bases at J, with 5 bases between.

This chain uses TRBV6-5 with TRBJ1-3; D ambiguous. Trimming pared 0 bases from V and 0 bases from J, leaving 6 bases between. This CDR3 spans 15 amino acids. Germline-derived CDR1 and CDR2 are MNHEY and SVGAGI. The CDR3 DNA is TGTGCCAGCAGTTACTCAACAGTCTCTGGAAACACCATATATTTT. Its protein product is CASSYSTVSGNTIYF.

Notes on this clone: A far more abundant clone sits one base away, making this likely a read error. This chain joins TRBV12-2 and TRBJ2-1; whether TRBD2, the table's D call, matches the DNA was not checked. TRBV12-2 is marked as a pseudogene. The CDR3 contains 14 residues. The CDR3 here is CASHCRLAGYEQFF. The DNA of the CDR3 is TGTGCAAGTCACTGCCGACTAGCGGGCTATGAGCAGTTCTTC.

This clone showed up many times. The V call is TRBV10-3, the J call TRBJ2-2; 9 nucleotides agree with TRBD1. V was pared by 6 bases and J by 7 bases, with 6 bases of the junction left unmatched. Germline V gene sequence: CDR1 ENHRY, CDR2 SYGVKD. The CDR3 contains 14 residues. The CDR3 nucleotides read TGTGCCATCAGGGGACAGGGAAAGGGCGGGGAGCTGTTTTTT. Residues: CAIRGQGKGGELFF.

A note on this clone: This probably arose from a read error, given a far larger clone one base away. The chain employs TRBV4-2 and TRBJ2-2, with D uncertain. Germline V gene lookup returns CDR1 LGHNA and CDR2 YNFKEQ. The CDR3 length is 13 residues. Trimming shortened V by 3 bases and J by 6 bases, and 8 bases separated the two germline ends. DNA of the CDR3: TGTGCCAGCAGCCAGGAACTCTCCGGGGAGCTGTTTTTT. Residues: CASSQELSGELFF.

V is TRBV18 and J is TRBJ2-2; maybe TRBD2 (5 bases). The ends were cut back, 4 bases at V and 1 base at J, with 16 bases in the middle. The CDR3 has 17 amino acids. Germline V CDR1 and CDR2: KGHSH, LQKENI. In DNA, the CDR3 is TGTGCCAGCTCACTTATCGGGATCCATTTGAACACCGGGGAGCTGTTTTTT. Translation gives CASSLIGIHLNTGELFF.

The CDR3 loop is CASSADRGKSNQPQHF. The CDR3 DNA is TGTGCCAGCAGCGCCGACAGGGGGAAGAGCAATCAGCCCCAGCATTTT. This chain joins TRBV7-4 and TRBJ1-5, with 9 bases identical to TRBD1. The V segment lost 5 bases and the J segment 1 base; nucleotides outside the gene matches: 6. The CDR3 sequence is 16 residues long. Germline CDR1 is SGHVT and CDR2 is SQSDAQ.

This chain links TRBV7-8 with TRBJ1-1; D unclear. Looked up from germline, CDR1 is SGHVS and CDR2 is FQNEAQ. Trimming left V 1 base short and J 4 bases short, with 10 bases between. The CDR3 covers 14 residues. The CDR3 DNA is TGTGCCAGCAGCTTAGTATCCAGGCGCACTGAAGCTTTCTTT. Encoded protein: CASSLVSRRTEAFF.

In DNA form, the CDR3 reads TGCGCCAGCAGCCCGCCCCCTAGGTTCGATACGCAGTATTTT. Amino acids: CASSPPPRFDTQYF. This chain links TRBV4-1 with TRBJ2-3; D not resolved. This CDR3 is 14 amino acids long. Per germline, CDR1 MGHRA and CDR2 YSYEKL. The V and J ends lost 4 bases and 6 bases respectively, with 14 bases between them.